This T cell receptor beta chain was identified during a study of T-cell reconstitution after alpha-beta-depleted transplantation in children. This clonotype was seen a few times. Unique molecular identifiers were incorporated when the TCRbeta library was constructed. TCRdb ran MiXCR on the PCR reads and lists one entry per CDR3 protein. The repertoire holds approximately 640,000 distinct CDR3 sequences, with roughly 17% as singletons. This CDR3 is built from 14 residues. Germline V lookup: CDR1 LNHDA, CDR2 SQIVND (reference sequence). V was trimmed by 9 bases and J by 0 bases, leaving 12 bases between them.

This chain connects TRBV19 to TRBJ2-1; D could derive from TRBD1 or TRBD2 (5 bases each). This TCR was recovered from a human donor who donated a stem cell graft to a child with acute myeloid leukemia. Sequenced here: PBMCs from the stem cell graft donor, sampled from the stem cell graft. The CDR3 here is CASASGTSYNEQFF. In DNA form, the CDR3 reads TGTGCCAGCGCATCCGGGACCTCCTACAATGAGCAGTTCTTC.